This T cell receptor (beta chain) was sequenced during a study of blood T cell repertoires in COVID-19. Study details: The United States, Italy and Spain provided the acute and convalescent COVID-19 samples. PBMCs, B-cell-depleted T cells, or T cells were the source of the cDNA or gDNA that made up the material.

Between the trimmed V and J ends, which lost 8 bases and 5 bases, there was a span of 15 bases. The CDR3 runs 13 residues. Original processing notes: Using reference gene primer amplification, nucleated cell counts were estimated. Clones were sequenced by immunoSEQ multiplex PCR, and TCRdb holds only the in-frame ones, with some missing. D and trimming were read from the DNA, whereas the V and J calls and clone size are those reported in that table. The sample consists of around 260,000 clones, approximately 85% of them appearing once. Symptom resolution, clearance, or two negative PCRs marked the recovered donors of Cohort 3.

The material sequenced was PBMCs or T cells enriched from blood (not recorded which). The sequence derives from a woman in her 30s who had recovered from COVID-19. The chain carries TRBV23-1 and TRBJ1-2, with TRBD1 as a possible D gene (5 bases). TRBV23-1 carries the ORF label, with uncertain function. CDR3 bases: TGCGCCAGCCGACCGAGCGGGGGTTATGGCTACACCTTC. It is translated as CASRPSGGYGYTF.